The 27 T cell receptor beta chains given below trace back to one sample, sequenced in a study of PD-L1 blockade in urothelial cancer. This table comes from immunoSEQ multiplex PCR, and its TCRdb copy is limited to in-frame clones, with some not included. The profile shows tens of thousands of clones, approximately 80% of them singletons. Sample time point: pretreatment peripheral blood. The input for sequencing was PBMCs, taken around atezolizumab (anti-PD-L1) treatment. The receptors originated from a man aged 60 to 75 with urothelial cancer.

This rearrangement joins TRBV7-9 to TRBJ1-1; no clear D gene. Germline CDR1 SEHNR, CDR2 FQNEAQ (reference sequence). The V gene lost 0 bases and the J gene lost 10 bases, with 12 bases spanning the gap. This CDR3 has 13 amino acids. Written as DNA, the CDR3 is TGTGCCAGCAGCTTAGCGGCGGATATAGGAGCTTTCTTT. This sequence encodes CASSLAADIGAFF. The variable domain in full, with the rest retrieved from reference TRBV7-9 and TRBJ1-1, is DTGVSQNPRHKITKRGQNVTFRCDPISEHNRLYWYRQTLGQGPEFLTYFQNEAQLEKSRLLSDRFSAERPKGSFSTLEIQRTEQGDSAMYLCASSLAADIGAFFGQGTRLTVV.

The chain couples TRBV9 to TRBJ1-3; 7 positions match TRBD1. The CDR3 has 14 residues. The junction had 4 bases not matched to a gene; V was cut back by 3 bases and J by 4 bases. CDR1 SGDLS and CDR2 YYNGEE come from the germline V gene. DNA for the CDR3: TGTGCCAGCAGCGCGACAGGGATGGGAAACACCATATATTTT. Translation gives CASSATGMGNTIYF.

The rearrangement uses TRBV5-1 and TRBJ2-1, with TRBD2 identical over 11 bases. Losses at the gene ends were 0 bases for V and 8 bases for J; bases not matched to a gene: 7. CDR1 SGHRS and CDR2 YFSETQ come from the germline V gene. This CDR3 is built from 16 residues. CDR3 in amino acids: CASSLDFSGGVYEQFF. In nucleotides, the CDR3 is TGCGCCAGCAGCTTGGATTTTAGCGGGGGGGTTTATGAGCAGTTCTTC. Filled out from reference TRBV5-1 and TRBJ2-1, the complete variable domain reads KAGVTQTPRYLIKTRGQQVTLSCSPISGHRSVSWYQQTPGQGLQFLFEYFSETQRNKGNFPGRFSGRQFSNSRSEMNVSTLELGDSALYLCASSLDFSGGVYEQFFGPGTRLTVL.

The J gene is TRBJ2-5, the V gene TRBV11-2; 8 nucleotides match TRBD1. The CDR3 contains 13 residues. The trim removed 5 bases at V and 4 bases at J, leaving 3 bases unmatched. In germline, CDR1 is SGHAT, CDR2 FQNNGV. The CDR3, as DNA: TGTGCCAGCAGCCTCAGGGGGCCAGAGACCCAGTACTTC. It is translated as CASSLRGPETQYF.

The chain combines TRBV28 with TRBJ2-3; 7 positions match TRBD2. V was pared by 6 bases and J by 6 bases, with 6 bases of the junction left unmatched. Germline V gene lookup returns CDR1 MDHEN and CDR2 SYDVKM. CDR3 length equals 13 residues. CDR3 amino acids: CASSFGTMDTQYF. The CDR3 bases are TGTGCCAGCAGCTTCGGGACTATGGATACGCAGTATTTT.

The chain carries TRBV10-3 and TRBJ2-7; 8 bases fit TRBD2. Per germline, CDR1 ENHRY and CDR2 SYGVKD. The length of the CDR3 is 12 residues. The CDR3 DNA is TGTGCTACGGGGGGGCTCCTCTACGAGCAGTACTTC. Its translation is CATGGLLYEQYF.

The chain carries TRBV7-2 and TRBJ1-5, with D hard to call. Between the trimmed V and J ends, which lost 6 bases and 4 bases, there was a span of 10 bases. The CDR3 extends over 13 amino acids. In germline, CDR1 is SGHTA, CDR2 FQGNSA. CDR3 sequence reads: CASSPRDNQPQHF. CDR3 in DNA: TGTGCCAGCAGTCCAAGAGATAATCAGCCCCAGCATTTT.

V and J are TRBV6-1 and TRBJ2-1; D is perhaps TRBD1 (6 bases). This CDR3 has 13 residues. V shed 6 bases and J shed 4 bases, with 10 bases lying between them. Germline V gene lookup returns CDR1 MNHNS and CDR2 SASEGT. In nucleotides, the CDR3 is TGTGCCAGCAGGAGGGGGTTGTACAATGAGCAGTTCTTC. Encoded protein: CASRRGLYNEQFF.

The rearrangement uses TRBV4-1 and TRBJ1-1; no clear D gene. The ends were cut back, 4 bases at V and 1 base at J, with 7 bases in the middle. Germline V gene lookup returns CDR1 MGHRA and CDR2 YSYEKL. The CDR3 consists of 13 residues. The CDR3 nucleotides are TGCGCCAGCAGCCCTCGAGAGAACACTGAAGCTTTCTTT. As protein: CASSPRENTEAFF.

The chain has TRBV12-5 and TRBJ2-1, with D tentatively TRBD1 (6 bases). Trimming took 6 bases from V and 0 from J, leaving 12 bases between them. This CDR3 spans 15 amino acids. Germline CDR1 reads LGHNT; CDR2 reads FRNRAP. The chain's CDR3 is CASGPGQPSYNEQFF. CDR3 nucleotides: TGTGCTAGTGGGCCGGGACAACCCTCCTACAATGAGCAGTTCTTC.

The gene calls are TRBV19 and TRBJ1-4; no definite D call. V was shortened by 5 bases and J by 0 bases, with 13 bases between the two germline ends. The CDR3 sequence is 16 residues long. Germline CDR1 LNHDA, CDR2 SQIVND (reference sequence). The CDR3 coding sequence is TGTGCCAGTAGTGTACAGCCTATTGCAACTAATGAAAAACTGTTTTTT. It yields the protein CASSVQPIATNEKLFF.

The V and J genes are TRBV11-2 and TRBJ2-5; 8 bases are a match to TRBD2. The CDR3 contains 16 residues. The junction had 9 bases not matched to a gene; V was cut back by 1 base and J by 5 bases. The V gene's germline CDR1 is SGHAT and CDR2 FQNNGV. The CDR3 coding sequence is TGTGCCAGCAGCTTAGGGGAACGGGGGGGCCGGGAGACCCAGTACTTC. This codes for CASSLGERGGRETQYF.

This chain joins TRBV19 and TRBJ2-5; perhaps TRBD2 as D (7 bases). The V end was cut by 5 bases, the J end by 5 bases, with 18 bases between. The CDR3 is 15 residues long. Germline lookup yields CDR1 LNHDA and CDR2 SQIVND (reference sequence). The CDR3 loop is CASSAPGGARETQYF. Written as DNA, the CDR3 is TGTGCCAGTAGTGCGCCTGGGGGGGCAAGGGAGACCCAGTACTTC.

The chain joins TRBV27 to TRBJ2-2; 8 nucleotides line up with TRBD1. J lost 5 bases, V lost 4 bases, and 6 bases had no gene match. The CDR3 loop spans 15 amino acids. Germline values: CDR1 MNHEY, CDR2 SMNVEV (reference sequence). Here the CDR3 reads CASSWQGARTGELFF. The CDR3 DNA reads TGTGCCAGCAGTTGGCAGGGGGCTCGGACCGGGGAGCTGTTTTTT.

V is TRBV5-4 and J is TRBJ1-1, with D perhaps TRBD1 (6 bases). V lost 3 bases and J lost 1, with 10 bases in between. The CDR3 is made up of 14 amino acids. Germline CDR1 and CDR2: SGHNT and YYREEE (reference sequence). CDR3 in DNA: TGTGCCAGCAGCTACAGGGAGGGGAACACTGAAGCTTTCTTT. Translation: CASSYREGNTEAFF.

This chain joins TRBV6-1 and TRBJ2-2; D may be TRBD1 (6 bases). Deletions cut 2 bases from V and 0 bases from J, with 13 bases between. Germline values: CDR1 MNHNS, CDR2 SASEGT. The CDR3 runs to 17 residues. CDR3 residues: CASSELAGATNTGELFF. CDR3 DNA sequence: TGTGCCAGCAGTGAATTGGCAGGGGCCACGAACACCGGGGAGCTGTTTTTT.

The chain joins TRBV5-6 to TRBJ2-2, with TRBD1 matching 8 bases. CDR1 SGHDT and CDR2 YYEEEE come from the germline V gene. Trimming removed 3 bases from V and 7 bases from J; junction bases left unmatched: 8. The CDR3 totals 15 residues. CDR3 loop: CASSSTTGGHGELFF. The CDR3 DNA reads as TGTGCCAGCAGCTCCACAACAGGGGGTCACGGGGAGCTGTTTTTT. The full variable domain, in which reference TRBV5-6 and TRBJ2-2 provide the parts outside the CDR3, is DAGVTQSPTHLIKTRGQQVTLRCSPKSGHDTVSWYQQALGQGPQFIFQYYEEEERQRGNFPDRFSGHQFPNYSSELNVNALLLGDSALYLCASSSTTGGHGELFFGEGSRLTVL.

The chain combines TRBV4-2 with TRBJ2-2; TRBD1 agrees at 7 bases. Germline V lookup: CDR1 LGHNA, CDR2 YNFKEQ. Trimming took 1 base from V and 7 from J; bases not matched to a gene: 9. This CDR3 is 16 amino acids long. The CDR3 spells CASSQVSGGVDGELFF. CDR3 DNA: TGTGCCAGCAGCCAAGTTTCAGGGGGAGTGGACGGGGAGCTGTTTTTT.

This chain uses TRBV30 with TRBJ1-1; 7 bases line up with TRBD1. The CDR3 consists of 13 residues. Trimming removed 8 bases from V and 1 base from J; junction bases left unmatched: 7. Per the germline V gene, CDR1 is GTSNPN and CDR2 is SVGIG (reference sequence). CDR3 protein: CAGGQESNTEAFF. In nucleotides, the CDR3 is TGTGCCGGTGGACAGGAGTCGAACACTGAAGCTTTCTTT.

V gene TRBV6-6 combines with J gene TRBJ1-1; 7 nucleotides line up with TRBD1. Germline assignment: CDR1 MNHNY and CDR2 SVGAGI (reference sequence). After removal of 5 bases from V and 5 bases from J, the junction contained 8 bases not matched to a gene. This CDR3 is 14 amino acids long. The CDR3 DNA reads TGTGCCAGCAGTCCCACAGGGGATGGGACTGAAGCTTTCTTT. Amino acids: CASSPTGDGTEAFF.

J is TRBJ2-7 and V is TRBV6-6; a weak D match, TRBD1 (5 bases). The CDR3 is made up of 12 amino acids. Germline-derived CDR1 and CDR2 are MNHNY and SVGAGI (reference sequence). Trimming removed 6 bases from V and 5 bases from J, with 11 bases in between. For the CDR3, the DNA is TGTGCCAGCAGAATCCAGGGCCACGAGCAGTACTTC. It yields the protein CASRIQGHEQYF.

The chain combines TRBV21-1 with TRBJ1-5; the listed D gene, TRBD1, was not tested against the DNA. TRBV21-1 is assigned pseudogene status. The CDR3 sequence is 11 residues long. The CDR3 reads CASSGAVPQHF. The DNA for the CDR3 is TGTGCCAGCAGCGGGGCTGTGCCCCAGCATTTT.

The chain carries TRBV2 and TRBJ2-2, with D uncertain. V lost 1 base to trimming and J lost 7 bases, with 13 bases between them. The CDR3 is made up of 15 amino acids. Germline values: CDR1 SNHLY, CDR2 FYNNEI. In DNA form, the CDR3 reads TGTGCCAGCAGTGAAGAGAGGAGCAGTGTCGGGGAGCTGTTTTTT. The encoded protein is CASSEERSSVGELFF.

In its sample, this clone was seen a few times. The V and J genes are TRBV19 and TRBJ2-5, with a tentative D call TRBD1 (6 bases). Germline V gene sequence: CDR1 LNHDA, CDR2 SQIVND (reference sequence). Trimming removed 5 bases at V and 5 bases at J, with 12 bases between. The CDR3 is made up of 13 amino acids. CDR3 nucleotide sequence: TGTGCCAGTAGTGTCGACAGGCTGGAGACCCAGTACTTC. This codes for CASSVDRLETQYF.

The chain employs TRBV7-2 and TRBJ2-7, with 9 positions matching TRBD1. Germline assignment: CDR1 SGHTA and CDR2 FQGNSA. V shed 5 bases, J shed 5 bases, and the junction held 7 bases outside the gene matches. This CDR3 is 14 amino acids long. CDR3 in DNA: TGTGCCAGCAGCCGGGGACAGGGAGTCGACGAGCAGTACTTC. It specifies CASSRGQGVDEQYF.

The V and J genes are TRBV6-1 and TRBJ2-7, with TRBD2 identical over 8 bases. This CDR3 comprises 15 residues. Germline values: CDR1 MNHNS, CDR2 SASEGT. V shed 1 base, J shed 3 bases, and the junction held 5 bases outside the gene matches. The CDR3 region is CASSEVSRGGYEQYF. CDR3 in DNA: TGTGCCAGCAGTGAAGTAAGTCGGGGGGGCTACGAGCAGTACTTC.

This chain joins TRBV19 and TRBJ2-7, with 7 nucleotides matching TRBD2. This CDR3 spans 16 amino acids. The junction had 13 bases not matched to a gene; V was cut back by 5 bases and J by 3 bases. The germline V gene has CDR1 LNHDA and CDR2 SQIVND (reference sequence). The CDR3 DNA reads TGTGCCAGTAGTCCAGCCTTCCGCGGGGGTGGCTACGAGCAGTACTTC. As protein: CASSPAFRGGGYEQYF.